The T cell receptor (beta chain) under discussion was sequenced for a study of T cells after yellow fever vaccination. Overall study findings and caveats: Abundant clonotypes from the bulk population could get into FACS-sorted repertoires as contaminants.

From the 5' RACE reads, TCRdb called clonotypes with MiXCR, one entry per CDR3 protein. The profile covers some 500,000 distinct CDR3 sequences, with 13% appearing a single time and around 15% taken by the ten largest. As regards this clonotype: Antigen: not known.

Germline CDR1 SNHLY, CDR2 FYNNEI. This CDR3 has 15 residues. V dropped 4 bases and J dropped 4 bases, with 14 bases sitting between them. Sequenced here: PBMCs, sampled on the day of the yellow fever booster vaccination. The chain joins TRBV2 to TRBJ2-1; D is perhaps TRBD1 or TRBD2 (5 bases each). The TCR comes from a man aged 25-40 years who received the YFV17D yellow fever vaccine. The CDR3 nucleotides read TGTGCCAGCAGTGCTGATGGGACGGATTACAATGAGCAGTTCTTC. Translation gives CASSADGTDYNEQFF.